Below, 12 T cell receptor beta chains from the same sample are listed, as sequenced in a study of blood T cell repertoires in COVID-19. The assay was immunoSEQ multiplex PCR, and TCRdb's table has in-frame clones only and misses some. The data show about 520,000 clones, 80% to 90% seen once. The source material was peripheral blood. The receptors here all came from a human donor in a cohort sampled during active COVID-19.

The gene calls are TRBV10-3 and TRBJ2-3; 7 bases map to TRBD1. Germline CDR1 and CDR2: ENHRY and SYGVKD. The V segment lost 1 base and the J segment 2 bases; nucleotides outside the gene matches: 6. The CDR3 length is 16 residues. CDR3 loop: CAISELDRLATDTQYF. The DNA for the CDR3 is TGTGCCATCAGTGAGTTGGACAGGCTAGCCACAGATACGCAGTATTTT.

The chain is built from TRBV24-1 and TRBJ1-2; D is ambiguous. Trimming pared 4 bases from V and 6 bases from J, leaving 20 bases between. The CDR3 extends over 16 amino acids. Germline V gives CDR1 KGHDR, CDR2 SFDVKD. CDR3 coding DNA: TGTGCCACCAGTGACCCAACAGAACGGGGAGGAAATGGCTACACCTTC. This sequence encodes CATSDPTERGGNGYTF.

The rearrangement joins TRBV5-8 to TRBJ1-5, with D unresolved. There are 17 residues in the CDR3. Deletions cut 1 base from V and 5 bases from J, with 19 bases between. CDR1 is SGHTS and CDR2 is YDEGEE in the germline V gene. The CDR3 protein is CASSLSLAAVPDQPQHF. The CDR3 DNA reads TGTGCCAGCAGCTTGAGCCTAGCCGCGGTACCTGATCAGCCCCAGCATTTT.

This clone showed up just a few times. The chain recombines TRBV9 with TRBJ2-4; the D gene is possibly TRBD1 (5 bases). CDR3 length: 14 residues. CDR1 is SGDLS and CDR2 is YYNGEE in the germline V gene. V lost 2 bases and J lost 9, with 15 bases in between. DNA for the CDR3: TGTGCCAGCAGCGTCGACAGCTCCCTGGGCATTCAGTACTTC. Translated, it gives CASSVDSSLGIQYF. Full variable domain (missing parts from reference TRBV9 and TRBJ2-4): DSGVTQTPKHLITATGQRVTLRCSPRSGDLSVYWYQQSLDQGLQFLIQYYNGEERAKGNILERFSAQQFPDLHSELNLSSLELGDSALYFCASSVDSSLGIQYFGAGTRLSVL.

This chain connects TRBV6-4 to TRBJ1-1; 7 nucleotides align to TRBD1. Per germline, CDR1 MRHNA and CDR2 SNTAGT. The CDR3 loop spans 14 amino acids. After removal of 3 bases from V and 3 bases from J, the junction contained 4 bases not matched to a gene. CDR3 sequence (DNA): TGTGCCAGCAGTGAGTCCAGGGGGGACACTGAAGCTTTCTTT. As protein: CASSESRGDTEAFF.

This chain links TRBV19 with TRBJ1-1; 7 nucleotides align to TRBD1. CDR1 and CDR2 from the germline V gene are LNHDA and SQIVND (reference sequence). The CDR3 is 14 amino acids. The trim removed 11 bases at V and 2 bases at J, leaving 11 bases unmatched. The CDR3, as DNA: TGTGCCTCGCGGATAGGGGGCGTTAACACTGAAGCTTTCTTT. It is translated as CASRIGGVNTEAFF. Full variable domain (outside the CDR3, taken from reference TRBV19 and TRBJ1-1): DGGITQSPKYLFRKEGQNVTLSCEQNLNHDAMYWYRQDPGQGLRLIYYSQIVNDFQKGDIAEGYSVSREKKESFPLTVTSAQKNPTAFYLCASRIGGVNTEAFFGQGTRLTVV.

The genes are TRBV4-2 and TRBJ2-3, with D perhaps matching TRBD1 (6 bases). CDR1 and CDR2 from the germline V gene are LGHNA and YNFKEQ. V was clipped by 2 bases and J by 6 bases, with 12 bases between them. This CDR3 comprises 14 residues. CDR3 DNA sequence: TGTGCCAGCAGCCAAACAGGGTTATTCGATACGCAGTATTTT. It yields the protein CASSQTGLFDTQYF.

The V call is TRBV6-4, the J call TRBJ1-3; unclear D gene. Germline CDR1 and CDR2: MRHNA and SNTAGT. The CDR3 sequence is 14 residues long. V gave up 3 bases and J gave up 2 bases, with 8 bases separating them. The CDR3 sequence: CASSESGTGNTIYF. In DNA, the CDR3 is TGTGCCAGCAGTGAGTCGGGGACTGGAAACACCATATATTTT.

The chain combines TRBV27 with TRBJ1-6; D unresolved. The CDR3 has 15 amino acids. CDR1 MNHEY and CDR2 SMNVEV come from the germline V gene (reference sequence). The V gene lost 8 bases and the J gene lost 8 bases, with 19 bases spanning the gap. In nucleotides, the CDR3 is TGTGCCAGCGGTGATAGAGGGCGTCGGTATTCACCCCTCCACTTT. Residues: CASGDRGRRYSPLHF.

This clone showed up just a few times. The V and J genes are TRBV5-6 and TRBJ1-5, with D unresolved. The CDR3 loop spans 15 amino acids. V lost 4 bases and J lost 5, with 16 bases in between. Germline CDR1 SGHDT, CDR2 YYEEEE. Here the CDR3 reads CASSKTARNYQPQHF. CDR3 coding DNA: TGTGCCAGCAGCAAAACGGCGAGGAATTATCAGCCCCAGCATTTT.

CDR3 amino acids: CATSRDPGQGVNQPQHF. The CDR3 bases are TGTGCCACCAGCAGAGACCCGGGACAGGGGGTAAACCAGCCCCAGCATTTT. The V and J genes are TRBV15 and TRBJ1-5; TRBD1 matches 11 bases. After removal of 0 bases from V and 7 bases from J, the junction contained 8 bases not matched to a gene. The CDR3 runs 17 residues. In germline, CDR1 is LNHNV, CDR2 YYDKDF (reference sequence).

The genes are TRBV12-3 or TRBV12-4 and TRBJ2-7; no clear D gene. Between the trimmed V and J ends, which lost 1 base and 5 bases, there was a span of 9 bases. The CDR3 covers 13 residues. The CDR3 spells CASSLGVVDEQYF. The CDR3 DNA sequence: TGTGCCAGCAGTTTAGGAGTCGTTGACGAGCAGTACTTC.